This entry lists 9 T cell receptor beta chains sequenced from one sample in a study of spatial heterogeneity in lung cancer. TCRdb recomputed calls from the 5' RACE reads with MiXCR, one row per CDR3 protein. The sample records over 15,000 distinct CDR3 sequences, more than 8% being singletons. Stated time point: blood at routine non-recurrence follow-up after resection. The sequencing here drew on PBMCs, taken at follow-up. The receptors come from a male donor with early-stage non-small cell lung cancer.

This clonotype was recorded a few times. This chain connects TRBV24-1 to TRBJ2-3, with D unclear. V lost 4 bases, J lost 2 bases, and 6 bases lay in between. Germline lookup yields CDR1 KGHDR and CDR2 SFDVKD. This CDR3 spans 13 amino acids. CDR3 nucleotide sequence: TGTGCCACCAGTGACCCGAACACAGATACGCAGTATTTT. Amino acid sequence: CATSDPNTDTQYF.

This clonotype was observed a few times. The chain employs TRBV14 and TRBJ2-1; D unclear. Germline CDR1 SGHDN, CDR2 FVKESK. CDR3 length equals 16 residues. Trimming cost V 4 bases and J 0 bases, with 13 bases left between them. The CDR3, as DNA: TGTGCCAGCAGCCGATTACAGCTGCTCTCCTACAATGAGCAGTTCTTC. Its protein product is CASSRLQLLSYNEQFF.

In this sample, this clonotype turned up many times. This sequence joins TRBV12-3 or TRBV12-4 and TRBJ2-7; D gene ambiguous. The germline V and J ends were trimmed by 6 bases and 4 bases, with 10 bases remaining between them. The CDR3 has 12 amino acids. The CDR3, as DNA: TGTGCCAGCAGCCCAGGACGATACGAGCAGTACTTC. It encodes CASSPGRYEQYF.

The chain employs TRBV20-1 and TRBJ1-5, with D hard to call. The CDR3 loop spans 14 amino acids. V was cut by 3 bases and J by 6 bases, with 15 bases left in between. Germline-derived CDR1 and CDR2 are DFQATT and SNEGSKA (reference sequence). The CDR3 spells CSASTPGGSQPQHF. The CDR3 DNA is TGCAGTGCTAGTACCCCAGGAGGGAGTCAGCCCCAGCATTTT.

As concerns this clonotype: This clone may be a read error of a much larger clone one base away. The chain combines TRBV9 with TRBJ2-1; 7 bases agree with TRBD2. Per the germline V gene, CDR1 is SGDLS and CDR2 is YYNGEE. The CDR3 length is 14 residues. V gave up 5 bases and J gave up 10 bases; unmatched junction bases: 12. The CDR3, as DNA: TGTGCCAGCAGGCCTAGCGGCCAGGACGGAGAGCAGTTCTTC. It is translated as CASRPSGQDGEQFF.

This clonotype was found many times. J is TRBJ1-3 and V is TRBV28, with TRBD1 matching 8 bases. V was clipped by 1 base and J by 1 base; unmatched bases: 6. CDR1 MDHEN and CDR2 SYDVKM come from the germline V gene. CDR3 size: 17 residues. CDR3 amino acids: CASSLSLRTGSGNTIYF. The CDR3 coding sequence is TGTGCCAGCAGTTTATCCCTTCGGACAGGGTCTGGAAACACCATATATTTT.

CDR3 loop: CASSLLAGGYEQYF. CDR3 sequence (DNA): TGTGCCAGCAGTCTACTAGCGGGGGGATACGAGCAGTACTTC. The chain carries TRBV6-2 or TRBV6-3 and TRBJ2-7, with TRBD2 identical over 12 bases. Trimming removed 5 bases from V and 4 bases from J; junction bases left unmatched: 3. Germline assignment: CDR1 MNHEY and CDR2 SVGEGT. The CDR3 extends over 14 amino acids.

With regard to this clonotype: One end of the junction does not line up with germline, which may come from a read error. The chain is built from TRBV4-2 and TRBJ2-7, with 9 bases lining up with TRBD2. The CDR3 has 15 amino acids. Germline loops: CDR1 LGHNA, CDR2 YNFKEQ. The CDR3 DNA is TGTGTCAGCAGCCAAGAGGCGGGGGGGCCGAACGAGCAGTACTTC. This codes for CVSSQEAGGPNEQYF.

A word on this clonotype: A read error may be the cause here, since a much bigger clone is one base away. The chain carries TRBV12-3 or TRBV12-4 and TRBJ2-7; TRBD1 is a possible D gene (6 bases). This CDR3 region has 19 residues. The germline V and J ends were trimmed by 3 bases and 2 bases, with 26 bases remaining between them. Here the CDR3 DNA reads TGTGCCAGCAGTTTGAGCCCATTCTTGGACAGAGAAAGGACCTACGAGCAGTACTTC. This encodes CASSLSPFLDRERTYEQYF.